This TCR beta chain was profiled in a study of beta chain features in type 1 diabetes. Overall study findings and caveats: In type 1 diabetes patients, VDJ junctions had fewer insertions; deletions at these junctions were more frequent. All four CD4+ subsets from Type 1 diabetes patients carried moderately but significantly shorter TCRB CDR3s.

All of the isolated RNA was reverse transcribed, so expressed TCRB transcripts were sequenced. The data were produced by immunoSEQ multiplex PCR, yet TCRdb's version contains in-frame clones alone and is incomplete. The sample carries 95,000 to 150,000 clones, roughly 17% recorded once. On this clone itself: Antigen specificity is unknown.

V was shortened by 2 bases and J by 7 bases, with 5 bases between the two germline ends. The germline gives CDR1 MNHEY, CDR2 SMNVEV (reference sequence). The CDR3 has 12 residues. The gene calls are TRBV27 and TRBJ2-2; possibly TRBD1 for D (5 bases). Sequencing was carried out using central memory CD4+ T cells from blood. This TCR was sampled from a man aged 25 to 45 with type 1 diabetes. This chain's CDR3 is CASSLTGGELFF. The CDR3 DNA follows: TGTGCCAGCAGTTTAACAGGCGGGGAGCTGTTTTTT.